This T cell receptor beta chain was captured in a study of blood T cells in healthy people across ages. Alongside a J-beta primer mix, a sample-barcoded 5' primer served in a second PCR lasting about 7 to 11 cycles. TCRdb passed the 5' RACE reads through MiXCR, listing each CDR3 protein once. Among approximately 600,000 distinct CDR3 sequences listed, roughly 50% were seen once. CDR3 length: 12 residues. V lost 7 bases, J lost 6 bases, and 5 bases stayed unmatched. Germline CDR1 and CDR2: MNHEY and SVGEGT. The chain joins TRBV6-2 or TRBV6-3 to TRBJ1-2; 7 bases are a match to TRBD1. The clonotype was recovered from a man aged 55-75 years in good health. The sequenced material came from blood. The DNA for the CDR3 is TGTGCCAGCACGACAGGGTCGCATGGCTACACCTTC. Its translation: CASTTGSHGYTF.